Listed below are T cell receptor beta chains from one sample, sequenced in a study of Ad26.COV2.S vaccination and SARS-CoV-2 variants. Clones were read by immunoSEQ multiplex PCR, and TCRdb kept only the in-frame ones, dropping some. The data hold more than 300,000 clones, with about 86% observed a single time. Here the sequenced sample was peripheral blood, taken in a trial of Ad26.COV2.S vaccine versus placebo. These receptors originate from a person between 18 and 60 years old who received the Ad26.COV2.S COVID-19 vaccine or a placebo. Each CDR3 is given with its conserved first and last residue. D genes are given only for firm matches. Rows give clone size only sometimes, using once, few, many, or a class for an expanded clone.

CDR3aa | CDR3nt | abundance | v_gene | d_gene | j_gene
CASSPAQTGGYEQFF | TGTGCCAGCTCACCAGCCCAAACAGGGGGCTATGAGCAGTTCTTC | NA | TRBV18 | TRBD1 | TRBJ2-1
CASSQIGSGNTIYF | TGCGCCAGCAGCCAAATCGGCTCTGGAAACACCATATATTTT | NA | TRBV4-3 | NA | TRBJ1-3
CASSSQPGQPEAFF | TGTGCCAGCAGTTCTCAACCTGGACAGCCAGAAGCTTTCTTT | once | TRBV11-2 | NA | TRBJ1-1
CASSLWGLWGASYNEQFF | TGTGCCAGCAGCCTCTGGGGTCTATGGGGGGCATCCTACAATGAGCAGTTCTTC | NA | TRBV5-6 | NA | TRBJ2-1
CAITPGPRSSYEQYF | TGTGCCATCACCCCTGGGCCCAGGAGCTCCTACGAGCAGTACTTC | NA | TRBV10-3 | NA | TRBJ2-7
CASSPSRETQYF | TGTGCCAGCAGTCCTAGCCGGGAGACCCAGTACTTC | NA | TRBV2 | NA | TRBJ2-5
CASRSERGYNEQFF | TGCGCCAGCAGGAGTGAGCGGGGATACAATGAGCAGTTCTTC | NA | TRBV5-1 | TRBD2 | TRBJ2-1
CASSPGIYNEQFF | TGTGCCAGCTCACCCGGGATTTACAATGAGCAGTTCTTC | NA | TRBV18 | NA | TRBJ2-1
CAWSVLGTGYDEQFF | TGTGCCTGGAGTGTACTAGGGACAGGGTACGATGAGCAGTTCTTC | NA | TRBV30 | TRBD1 | TRBJ2-1
CASSPDPTGNTEAFF | TGTGCCAGCAGCCCCGACCCGACAGGGAACACTGAAGCTTTCTTT | once | TRBV9 | NA | TRBJ1-1
CASSLGGNTEAFF | TGTGCCAGCAGCTTGGGGGGCAACACTGAAGCTTTCTTT | once | TRBV5-4 | NA | TRBJ1-1
CASSVTGQTSYEQYF | TGTGCCAGCAGCGTGACGGGCCAGACTAGCTACGAGCAGTACTTC | NA | TRBV9 | NA | TRBJ2-7
CAIRSDSSNYGYTF | TGTGCCATCAGATCAGACAGTTCTAACTATGGCTACACCTTC | NA | TRBV10-3 | NA | TRBJ1-2
CASSLARWQGGPLHF | TGTGCCAGCAGCTTAGCGAGGTGGCAGGGGGGGCCCCTCCACTTT | NA | TRBV7-2 | TRBD1 | TRBJ1-6
CASMDQHYGYTF | TGTGCCAGCATGGACCAGCACTATGGCTACACCTTC | NA | TRBV6-5 | NA | TRBJ1-2
CASSPAGLRTEAFF | TGTGCCAGCAGCCCCGCGGGGTTAAGGACTGAAGCTTTCTTT | once | TRBV14 | NA | TRBJ1-1
CASSPGTEVSFCTF | TGTGCCAGCTCACCGGGGACGGAGGTCTCTTTCTGCACCTTC | once | TRBV18 | NA | TRBJ1-2
CASSPQGIAGSIGDTQYF | TGTGCCAGCTCACCACAAGGCATAGCGGGGTCAATAGGGGATACGCAGTATTTT | NA | TRBV18 | TRBD2 | TRBJ2-3
CAISADREAFF | TGTGCCATCAGTGCGGACCGAGAAGCTTTCTTT | few | TRBV10-3 | NA | TRBJ1-1
CASSLFESSNTEAFF | TGCGCCAGCAGCCTCTTTGAATCTTCCAACACTGAAGCTTTCTTT | NA | TRBV5-1 | NA | TRBJ1-1
CASSTGKNSPLHF | TGTGCCAGCAGCACAGGGAAAAATTCACCCCTCCACTTT | NA | TRBV7-3 | NA | TRBJ1-6
CASSLDSTKYNEQFF | TGCGCCAGCAGCCTGGACTCCACAAAGTACAATGAGCAGTTCTTC | few | TRBV5-1 | NA | TRBJ2-1
CASSWGADEQYF | TGTGCCAGCAGCTGGGGGGCCGACGAGCAGTACTTC | NA | TRBV5-6 | NA | TRBJ2-7
CASISQVSGANVLTF | TGTGCCAGTATTTCACAGGTCTCTGGGGCCAACGTCCTGACTTTC | NA | TRBV19 | NA | TRBJ2-6
CASSPRQRPTEAFF | TGTGCCAGCAGCCCCAGACAACGCCCCACTGAAGCTTTCTTT | NA | TRBV3-1/TRBV3-2 | NA | TRBJ1-1